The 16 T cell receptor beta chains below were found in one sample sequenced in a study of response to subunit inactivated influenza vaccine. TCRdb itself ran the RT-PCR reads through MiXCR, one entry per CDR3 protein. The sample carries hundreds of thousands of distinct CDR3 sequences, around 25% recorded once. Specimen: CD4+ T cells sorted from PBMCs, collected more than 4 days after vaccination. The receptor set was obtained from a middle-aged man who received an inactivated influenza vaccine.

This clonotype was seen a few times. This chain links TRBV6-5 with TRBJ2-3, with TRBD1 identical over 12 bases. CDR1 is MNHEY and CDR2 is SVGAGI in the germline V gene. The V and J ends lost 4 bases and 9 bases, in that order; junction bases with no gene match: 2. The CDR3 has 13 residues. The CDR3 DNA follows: TGTGCCAGCAGTTCCGGGACAGGGGGCACGCAGTATTTT. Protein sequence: CASSSGTGGTQYF.

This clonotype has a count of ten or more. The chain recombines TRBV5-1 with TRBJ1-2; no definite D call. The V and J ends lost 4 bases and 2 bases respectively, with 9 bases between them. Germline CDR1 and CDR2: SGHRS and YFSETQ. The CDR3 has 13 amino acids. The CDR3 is CASSPRSNYGYTF. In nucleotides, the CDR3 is TGCGCCAGCAGCCCCCGCAGCAACTATGGCTACACCTTC.

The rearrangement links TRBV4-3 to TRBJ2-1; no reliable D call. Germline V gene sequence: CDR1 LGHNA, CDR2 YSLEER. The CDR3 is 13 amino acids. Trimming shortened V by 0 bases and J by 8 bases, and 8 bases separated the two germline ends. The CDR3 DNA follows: TGCGCCAGCAGCCAAGAACTCATGGATGAGCAGTTCTTC. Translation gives CASSQELMDEQFF.

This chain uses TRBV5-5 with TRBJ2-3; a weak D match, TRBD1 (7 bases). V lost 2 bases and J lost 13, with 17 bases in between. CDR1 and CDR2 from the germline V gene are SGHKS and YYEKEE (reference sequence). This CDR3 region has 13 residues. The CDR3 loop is CASSLRGGTVEYF. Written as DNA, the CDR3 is TGTGCCAGCAGCTTAAGAGGCGGGACAGTAGAGTATTTT.

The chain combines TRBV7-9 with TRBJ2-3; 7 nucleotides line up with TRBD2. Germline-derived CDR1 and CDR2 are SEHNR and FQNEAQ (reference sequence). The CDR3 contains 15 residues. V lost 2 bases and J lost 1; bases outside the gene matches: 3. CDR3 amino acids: CASSLPAGRTDTQYF. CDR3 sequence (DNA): TGTGCCAGCAGCTTACCAGCGGGGCGCACAGATACGCAGTATTTT. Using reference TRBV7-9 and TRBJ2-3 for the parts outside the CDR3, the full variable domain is DTGVSQNPRHKITKRGQNVTFRCDPISEHNRLYWYRQTLGQGPEFLTYFQNEAQLEKSRLLSDRFSAERPKGSFSTLEIQRTEQGDSAMYLCASSLPAGRTDTQYFGPGTRLTVL.

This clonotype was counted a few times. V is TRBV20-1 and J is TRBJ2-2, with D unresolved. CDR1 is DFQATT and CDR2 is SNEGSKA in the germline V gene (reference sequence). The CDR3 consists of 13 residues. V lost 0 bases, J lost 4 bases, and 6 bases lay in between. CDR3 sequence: CSARDYGTGELFF. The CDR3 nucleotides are TGCAGTGCTAGAGATTATGGCACCGGGGAGCTGTTTTTT.

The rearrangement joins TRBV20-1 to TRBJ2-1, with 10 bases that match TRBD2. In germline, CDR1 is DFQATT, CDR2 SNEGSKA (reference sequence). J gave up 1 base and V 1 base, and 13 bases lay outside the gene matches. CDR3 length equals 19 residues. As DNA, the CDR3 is TGCAGTGCTAGAGTGTCCGTCAGCGGGAGGGTAGAGTCCTACAATGAGCAGTTCTTC. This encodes CSARVSVSGRVESYNEQFF.

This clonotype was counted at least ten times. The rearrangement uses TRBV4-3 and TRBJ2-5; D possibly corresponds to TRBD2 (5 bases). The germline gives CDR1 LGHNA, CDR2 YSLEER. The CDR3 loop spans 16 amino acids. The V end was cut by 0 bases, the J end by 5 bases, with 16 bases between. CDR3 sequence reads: CASSQDPWASSETQYF. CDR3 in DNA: TGCGCCAGCAGCCAAGATCCATGGGCTAGCTCCGAGACCCAGTACTTC.

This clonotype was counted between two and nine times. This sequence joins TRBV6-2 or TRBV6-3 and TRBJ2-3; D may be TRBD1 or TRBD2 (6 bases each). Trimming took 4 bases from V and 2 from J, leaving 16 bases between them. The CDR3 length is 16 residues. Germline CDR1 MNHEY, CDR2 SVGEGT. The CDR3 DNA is TGTGCCAGCAGTTTTCGGGGGTGGGGGCACACAGATACGCAGTATTTT. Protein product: CASSFRGWGHTDTQYF.

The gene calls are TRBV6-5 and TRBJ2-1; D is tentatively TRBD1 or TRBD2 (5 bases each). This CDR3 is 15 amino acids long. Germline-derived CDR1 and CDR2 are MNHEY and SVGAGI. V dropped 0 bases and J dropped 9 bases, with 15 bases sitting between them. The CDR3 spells CASSYSRIRESEQFF. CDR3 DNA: TGTGCCAGCAGTTACTCGCGAATCAGGGAGAGTGAGCAGTTCTTC.

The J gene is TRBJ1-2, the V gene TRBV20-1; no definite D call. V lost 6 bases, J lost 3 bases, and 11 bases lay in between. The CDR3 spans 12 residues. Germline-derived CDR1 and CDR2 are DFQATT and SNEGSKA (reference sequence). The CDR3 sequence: CSASGLDYGYTF. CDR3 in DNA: TGCAGTGCCTCCGGACTTGACTATGGCTACACCTTC.

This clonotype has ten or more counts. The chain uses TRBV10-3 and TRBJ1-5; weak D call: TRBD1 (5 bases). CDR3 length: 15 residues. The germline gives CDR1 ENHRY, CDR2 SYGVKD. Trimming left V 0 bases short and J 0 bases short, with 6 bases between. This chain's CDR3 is CAISESGGSNQPQHF. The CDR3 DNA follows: TGTGCCATCAGTGAGTCGGGGGGTAGCAATCAGCCCCAGCATTTT.

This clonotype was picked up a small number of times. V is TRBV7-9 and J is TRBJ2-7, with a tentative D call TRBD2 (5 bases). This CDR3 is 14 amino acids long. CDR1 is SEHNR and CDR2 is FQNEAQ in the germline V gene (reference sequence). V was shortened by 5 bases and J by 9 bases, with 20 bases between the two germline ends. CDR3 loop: CASSLPGVRGSQYF. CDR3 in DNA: TGTGCCAGCAGCCTCCCCGGGGTAAGAGGCTCGCAGTACTTC. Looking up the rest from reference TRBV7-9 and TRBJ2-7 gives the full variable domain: DTGVSQNPRHKITKRGQNVTFRCDPISEHNRLYWYRQTLGQGPEFLTYFQNEAQLEKSRLLSDRFSAERPKGSFSTLEIQRTEQGDSAMYLCASSLPGVRGSQYFGPGTRLTVT.

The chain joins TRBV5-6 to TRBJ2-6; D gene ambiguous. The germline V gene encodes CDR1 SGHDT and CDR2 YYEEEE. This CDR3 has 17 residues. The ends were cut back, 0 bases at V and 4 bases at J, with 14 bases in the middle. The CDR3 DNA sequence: TGTGCCAGCAGCTTGGCGGGCTCAAGTGCCGGGGCCAACGTCCTGACTTTC. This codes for CASSLAGSSAGANVLTF.

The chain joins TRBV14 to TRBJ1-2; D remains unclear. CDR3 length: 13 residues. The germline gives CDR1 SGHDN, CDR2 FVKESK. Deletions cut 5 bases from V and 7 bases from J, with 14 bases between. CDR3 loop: CASSANGLGGYTF. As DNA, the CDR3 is TGTGCCAGCAGCGCGAATGGGCTGGGTGGCTACACCTTC.

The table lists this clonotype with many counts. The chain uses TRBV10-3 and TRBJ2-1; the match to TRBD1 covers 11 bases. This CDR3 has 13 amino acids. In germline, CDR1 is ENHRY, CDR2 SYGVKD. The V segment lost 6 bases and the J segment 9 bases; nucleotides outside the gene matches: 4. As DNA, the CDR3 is TGTGCCATCAGCGGACAGGGGGCAATTGAGCAGTTCTTC. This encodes CAISGQGAIEQFF.